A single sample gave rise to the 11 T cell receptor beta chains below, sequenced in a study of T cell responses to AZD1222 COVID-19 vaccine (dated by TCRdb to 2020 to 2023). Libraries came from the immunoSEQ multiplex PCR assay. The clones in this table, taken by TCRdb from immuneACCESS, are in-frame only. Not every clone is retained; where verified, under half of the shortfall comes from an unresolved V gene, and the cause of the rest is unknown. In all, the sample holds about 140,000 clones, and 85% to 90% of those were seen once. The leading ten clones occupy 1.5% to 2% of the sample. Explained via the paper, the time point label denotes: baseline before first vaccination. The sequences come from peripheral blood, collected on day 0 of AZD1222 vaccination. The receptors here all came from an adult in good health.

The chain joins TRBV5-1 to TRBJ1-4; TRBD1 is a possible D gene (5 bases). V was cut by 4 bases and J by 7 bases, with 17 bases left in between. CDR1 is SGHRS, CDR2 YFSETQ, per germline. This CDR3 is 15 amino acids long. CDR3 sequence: CASSPAGQGGEKLFF. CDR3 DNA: TGCGCCAGCAGCCCGGCCGGCCAGGGTGGTGAAAAACTGTTTTTT. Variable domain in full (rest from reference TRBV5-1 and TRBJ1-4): KAGVTQTPRYLIKTRGQQVTLSCSPISGHRSVSWYQQTPGQGLQFLFEYFSETQRNKGNFPGRFSGRQFSNSRSEMNVSTLELGDSALYLCASSPAGQGGEKLFFGSGTQLSVL.

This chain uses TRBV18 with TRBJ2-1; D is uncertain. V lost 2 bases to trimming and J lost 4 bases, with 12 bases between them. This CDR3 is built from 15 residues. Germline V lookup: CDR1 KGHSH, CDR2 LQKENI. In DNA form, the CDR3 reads TGTGCCAGCTCACCAGAGCTAGGCCAATACAATGAGCAGTTCTTC. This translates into CASSPELGQYNEQFF.

The CDR3 coding sequence is TGTGCCAGCAGCAAAGGGGGGACAGGGGACTATGGCTACACCTTC. It yields the protein CASSKGGTGDYGYTF. The chain recombines TRBV21-1 with TRBJ1-2; the table's D call, TRBD1, was not checked against the DNA. TRBV21-1 is given as a pseudogene. This CDR3 region has 15 residues.

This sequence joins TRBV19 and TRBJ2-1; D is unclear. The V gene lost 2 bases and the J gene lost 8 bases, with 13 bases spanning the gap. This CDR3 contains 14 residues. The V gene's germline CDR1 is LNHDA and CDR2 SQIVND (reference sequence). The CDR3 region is CASSIMWQADEQFF. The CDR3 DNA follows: TGTGCCAGTAGTATAATGTGGCAGGCGGATGAGCAGTTCTTC.

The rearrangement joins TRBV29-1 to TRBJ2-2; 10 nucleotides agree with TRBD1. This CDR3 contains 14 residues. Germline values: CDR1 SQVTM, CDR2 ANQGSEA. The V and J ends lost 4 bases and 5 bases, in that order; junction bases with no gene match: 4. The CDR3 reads CSVVRQGATGELFF. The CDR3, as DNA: TGCAGCGTTGTGAGACAGGGGGCAACCGGGGAGCTGTTTTTT.

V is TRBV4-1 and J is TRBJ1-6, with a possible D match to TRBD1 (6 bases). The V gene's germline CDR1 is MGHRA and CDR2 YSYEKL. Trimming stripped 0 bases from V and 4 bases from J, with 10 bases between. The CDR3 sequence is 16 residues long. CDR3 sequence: CASSQDPGTYNSPLHF. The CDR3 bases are TGCGCCAGCAGCCAAGATCCTGGGACATATAATTCACCCCTCCACTTT.

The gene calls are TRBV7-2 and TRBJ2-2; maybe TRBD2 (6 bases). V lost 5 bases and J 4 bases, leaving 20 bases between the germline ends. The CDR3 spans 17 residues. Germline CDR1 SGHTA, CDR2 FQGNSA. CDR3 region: CASSLGSRARLTGELFF. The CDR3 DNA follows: TGTGCCAGCAGCCTCGGGAGCAGGGCGCGACTCACCGGGGAGCTGTTTTTT.

CDR3 sequence: CASSITGGMETQYF. The CDR3 DNA is TGTGCCAGTAGTATCACGGGGGGGATGGAGACCCAGTACTTC. The chain uses TRBV19 and TRBJ2-5; 8 positions match TRBD2. The V segment lost 3 bases and the J segment 5 bases; nucleotides outside the gene matches: 5. Germline V gives CDR1 LNHDA, CDR2 SQIVND (reference sequence). This CDR3 has 14 amino acids.

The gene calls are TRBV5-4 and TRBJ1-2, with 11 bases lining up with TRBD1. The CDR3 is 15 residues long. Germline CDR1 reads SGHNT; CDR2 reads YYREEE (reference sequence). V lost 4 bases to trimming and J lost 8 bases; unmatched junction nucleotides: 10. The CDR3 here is CASSLGDRGSEGYTF. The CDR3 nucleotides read TGTGCCAGCAGCCTAGGGGACAGGGGGTCGGAGGGCTACACCTTC.

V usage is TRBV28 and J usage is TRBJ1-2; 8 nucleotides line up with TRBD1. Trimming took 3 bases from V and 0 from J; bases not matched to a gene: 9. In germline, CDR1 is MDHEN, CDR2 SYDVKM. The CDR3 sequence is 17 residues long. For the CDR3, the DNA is TGTGCCAGCAGTTTCGCCGGACAGGGAACCACTAACTATGGCTACACCTTC. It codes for CASSFAGQGTTNYGYTF.

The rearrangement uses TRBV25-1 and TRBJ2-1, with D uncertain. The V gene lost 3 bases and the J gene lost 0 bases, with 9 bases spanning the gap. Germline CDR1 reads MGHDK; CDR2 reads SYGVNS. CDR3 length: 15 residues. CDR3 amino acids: CASSERSASYNEQFF. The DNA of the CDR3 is TGTGCCAGCAGTGAGAGGAGCGCCTCCTACAATGAGCAGTTCTTC.